This TCR beta chain was captured by sequencing in a study of T cell changes during pregnancy in multiple sclerosis. Sequencing used immunoSEQ multiplex PCR; TCRdb keeps in-frame clones, though not all of them. The sample holds more than 70,000 clones, 85% to 95% seen once. V shed 5 bases and J 7 bases; nucleotides not matched to a gene: 13. Per the germline V gene, CDR1 is SGHAT and CDR2 is FQNNGV. The CDR3 has 15 amino acids. The TCR sequence derives from a female donor with multiple sclerosis, enrolled in a pregnancy study. The sequencing used peripheral blood, collected before pregnancy. V gene TRBV11-2 combines with J gene TRBJ2-5; 7 bases fit TRBD1. The CDR3 sequence is CASSNRTGVWGTQYF. As DNA, the CDR3 is TGTGCCAGCAGCAACCGGACAGGTGTCTGGGGGACCCAGTACTTC.